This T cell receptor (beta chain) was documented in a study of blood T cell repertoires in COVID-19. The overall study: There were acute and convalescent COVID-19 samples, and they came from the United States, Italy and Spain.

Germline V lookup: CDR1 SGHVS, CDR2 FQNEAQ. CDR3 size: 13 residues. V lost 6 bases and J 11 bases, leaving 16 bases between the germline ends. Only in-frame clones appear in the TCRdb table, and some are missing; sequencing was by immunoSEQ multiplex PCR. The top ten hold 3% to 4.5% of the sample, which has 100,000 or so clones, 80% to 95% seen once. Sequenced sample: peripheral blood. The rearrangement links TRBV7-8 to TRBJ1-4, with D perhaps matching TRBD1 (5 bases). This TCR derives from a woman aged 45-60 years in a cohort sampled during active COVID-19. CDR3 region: CASRPGGSTKLFF. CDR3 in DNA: TGTGCCAGCAGACCGGGGGGATCCACGAAACTGTTTTTT.